Shown below are 13 T cell receptor beta chains from a single sample sequenced in a study of T cell responses to AZD1222 COVID-19 vaccine. The protocol was immunoSEQ multiplex PCR, while the TCRdb copy is restricted to in-frame clones and leaves out a portion. The sample carries fewer than 65,000 clones, roughly 90% recorded once. The sequencing used peripheral blood, collected 28 days after the second AZD1222 dose. These receptors originate from an adult who received the AZD1222 COVID-19 vaccine.

This clone was counted a single time. The rearrangement joins TRBV7-9 to TRBJ2-5, with 7 bases matching TRBD1. CDR3 size: 15 residues. The trim removed 5 bases at V and 1 base at J, leaving 7 bases unmatched. Germline loops: CDR1 SEHNR, CDR2 FQNEAQ (reference sequence). CDR3 coding DNA: TGTGCCAGCAGCCTGACGGGGACAGCCCAAGAGACCCAGTACTTC. It encodes CASSLTGTAQETQYF.

The rearrangement links TRBV7-8 to TRBJ1-1; D may be TRBD1 (6 bases). From germline, CDR1 is SGHVS and CDR2 FQNEAQ. The CDR3 consists of 15 residues. Trimming removed 0 bases from V and 4 bases from J, with 12 bases in between. CDR3 residues: CASSLADGGATEAFF. The CDR3 DNA reads as TGTGCCAGCAGCTTAGCGGACGGGGGGGCCACTGAAGCTTTCTTT.

V is TRBV25-1 and J is TRBJ1-2; maybe TRBD1 (6 bases). The CDR3 length is 12 residues. Germline V lookup: CDR1 MGHDK, CDR2 SYGVNS. Between the trimmed V and J ends, which lost 3 bases and 7 bases, there was a span of 9 bases. The CDR3 coding sequence is TGTGCCAGCAGTGAGGGGGCGCTTGGCTACACCTTC. Translation: CASSEGALGYTF.

The gene calls are TRBV6-5 and TRBJ1-1; 7 nucleotides align to TRBD1. Germline CDR1 is MNHEY and CDR2 is SVGAGI. With 9 bases clipped from V and 2 bases from J, the junction kept 6 bases outside the gene matches. The CDR3 sequence is 13 residues long. CDR3 sequence reads: CASIRDSNTEAFF. Here the CDR3 DNA reads TGTGCCAGTATCCGGGACAGTAACACTGAAGCTTTCTTT.

This chain joins TRBV19 and TRBJ2-5; TRBD2 aligns across 10 bases. Germline trimming cut 4 bases from V and 5 bases from J; bases unmatched to any gene: 7. Germline assignment: CDR1 LNHDA and CDR2 SQIVND (reference sequence). There are 15 residues in the CDR3. Here the CDR3 DNA reads TGTGCCAGTAGTAGCTTAGCGGGAGGTTGGGAGACCCAGTACTTC. As protein: CASSSLAGGWETQYF.

The chain recombines TRBV19 with TRBJ1-1; no reliable D call. The CDR3 loop spans 14 amino acids. V dropped 5 bases and J dropped 1 base, with 11 bases sitting between them. Germline CDR1 and CDR2: LNHDA and SQIVND (reference sequence). This CDR3 reads CASSPETRNTEAFF. As DNA, the CDR3 is TGTGCCAGTAGTCCCGAGACCCGGAACACTGAAGCTTTCTTT. The full variable domain, with the rest looked up from reference TRBV19 and TRBJ1-1, is DGGITQSPKYLFRKEGQNVTLSCEQNLNHDAMYWYRQDPGQGLRLIYYSQIVNDFQKGDIAEGYSVSREKKESFPLTVTSAQKNPTAFYLCASSPETRNTEAFFGQGTRLTVV.

This chain uses TRBV27 with TRBJ1-1; the D gene is possibly TRBD1 (5 bases). V lost 4 bases, J lost 6 bases, and 15 bases lay in between. The CDR3 is 14 amino acids. Per germline, CDR1 MNHEY and CDR2 SMNVEV (reference sequence). The CDR3 protein is CASSSSGSGAEAFF. As DNA, the CDR3 is TGTGCCAGCAGTTCCTCAGGGTCCGGGGCTGAAGCTTTCTTT.

The rearrangement uses TRBV11-3 and TRBJ2-5; D call uncertain. Germline V CDR1 and CDR2: SGHNT, YENEEA. Between the trimmed V and J ends, which lost 2 bases and 4 bases, there was a span of 17 bases. The CDR3 runs to 16 residues. The CDR3 DNA follows: TGTGCCAGCAGCTTAAGCCAGGCAGTGGGTACAGAGACCCAGTACTTC. Translated, it gives CASSLSQAVGTETQYF.

The gene calls are TRBV25-1 and TRBJ2-1; possible D gene TRBD1, 7 bases. The CDR3 sequence is 16 residues long. CDR1 is MGHDK, CDR2 SYGVNS, per germline. V lost 1 base to trimming and J lost 2 bases, with 12 bases between them. CDR3 sequence: CASSESGGPTYNEQFF. The DNA of the CDR3 is TGTGCCAGCAGTGAATCAGGGGGGCCAACCTACAATGAGCAGTTCTTC.

As regards this clone: Other nucleotide sequences in the sample specify the same CDR3. CDR3 in amino acids: CASSLVSTEAFF. CDR3 coding DNA: TGTGCCAGCAGCTTGGTTAGCACTGAAGCTTTCTTT. The V call is TRBV7-9, the J call TRBJ1-1, with D uncertain. V gave up 3 bases and J gave up 4 bases, with 6 bases separating them. The CDR3 runs to 12 residues. Germline V lookup: CDR1 SEHNR, CDR2 FQNEAQ (reference sequence).

This rearrangement joins TRBV7-8 to TRBJ2-1; D is ambiguous. From germline, CDR1 is SGHVS and CDR2 FQNEAQ. V gave up 5 bases and J gave up 10 bases, with 15 bases separating them. The CDR3 runs 13 residues. Here the CDR3 DNA reads TGTGCCAGCAGCCCAAGGTTCCTACAGGAGCAGTTCTTC. It specifies CASSPRFLQEQFF.

This clone showed up just once. V usage is TRBV4-1 and J usage is TRBJ1-1; the D gene is possibly TRBD1 (5 bases). The V and J ends lost 3 bases and 6 bases respectively, with 11 bases between them. This CDR3 has 13 amino acids. Germline CDR1 and CDR2: MGHRA and YSYEKL. CDR3: CASSQGGRAEAFF. In DNA, the CDR3 is TGCGCCAGCAGCCAGGGGGGAAGAGCTGAAGCTTTCTTT.

The genes are TRBV5-8 and TRBJ2-2; 7 bases align to TRBD2. CDR1 SGHTS and CDR2 YDEGEE come from the germline V gene. The junction had 7 bases not matched to a gene; V was cut back by 1 base and J by 4 bases. This CDR3 region has 16 residues. The CDR3 sequence is CASSLLGLGPTGELFF. Written as DNA, the CDR3 is TGTGCCAGCAGCTTGCTAGGACTAGGACCCACCGGGGAGCTGTTTTTT.